Shown below are 12 T cell receptor beta chains from a single sample sequenced in a study of blood T cell repertoires in COVID-19. Profiling relied on immunoSEQ multiplex PCR, and the TCRdb table lists in-frame clones only, not all of them. The repertoire holds around 64,000 clones, with 75% to 90% as singletons. The sequenced sample consisted of peripheral blood. These TCRs come from a human donor in a cohort sampled during active COVID-19.

This chain joins TRBV30 and TRBJ2-7; 12 nucleotides agree with TRBD1. Germline V gene data show CDR1 as GTSNPN and CDR2 as SVGIG (reference sequence). The V and J ends lost 2 bases and 4 bases, in that order; junction bases with no gene match: 3. The CDR3 spans 14 residues. DNA of the CDR3: TGTGCCTGGAGTAGGGACAGGGGGCTATACGAGCAGTACTTC. It codes for CAWSRDRGLYEQYF.

CDR3 sequence: CACLGRGSTDTQYF. CDR3 in DNA: TGTGCCTGCTTAGGACGGGGGAGCACAGATACGCAGTATTTT. The V call is TRBV19, the J call TRBJ2-3; D may be TRBD2 (6 bases). Per germline, CDR1 LNHDA and CDR2 SQIVND (reference sequence). V was cut by 11 bases and J by 0 bases, with 15 bases left in between. The CDR3 consists of 14 residues.

This chain connects TRBV18 to TRBJ2-7, with TRBD2 as a possible D gene (6 bases). Trimming removed 4 bases from V and 2 bases from J, with 9 bases in between. CDR1 is KGHSH and CDR2 is LQKENI in the germline V gene. This CDR3 has 13 amino acids. CDR3: CASSQGLAYEQYV. The CDR3 DNA sequence: TGTGCCAGCTCACAGGGACTCGCCTACGAGCAGTACGTC.

The chain recombines TRBV5-8 with TRBJ1-2; possibly TRBD1 for D (5 bases). This CDR3 is built from 15 residues. V was trimmed by 0 bases and J by 0 bases, leaving 9 bases between them. Germline V gene lookup returns CDR1 SGHTS and CDR2 YDEGEE. The CDR3: CASSLGQNTNYGYTF. The CDR3 DNA is TGTGCCAGCAGCTTGGGACAGAACACTAACTATGGCTACACCTTC. Supplemented by reference TRBV5-8 and TRBJ1-2, the full variable domain reads EAGVTQSPTHLIKTRGQQATLRCSPISGHTSVYWYQQALGLGLQFLLWYDEGEERNRGNFPPRFSGRQFPNYSSELNVNALELEDSALYLCASSLGQNTNYGYTFGSGTRLTVV.

This chain uses TRBV28 with TRBJ2-2; TRBD1 matches 9 bases. With V trimmed by 3 bases and J by 2 bases, 7 bases remained unmatched. Germline V gives CDR1 MDHEN, CDR2 SYDVKM. This CDR3 has 17 amino acids. The CDR3 sequence is CASSLAGTGLNTGELFF. CDR3 coding DNA: TGTGCCAGCAGTTTGGCTGGGACAGGGCTTAACACCGGGGAGCTGTTTTTT.

The chain carries TRBV14 and TRBJ2-5, with 11 bases matching TRBD2. This CDR3 is built from 15 residues. The J segment lost 9 bases and the V segment lost 1 base, leaving 7 bases of the junction unmatched. CDR1 and CDR2 (germline): SGHDN, FVKESK. CDR3 sequence: CASSQASGGPRAQYF. The CDR3 region has the DNA TGTGCCAGCAGCCAAGCTAGCGGGGGGCCCCGGGCCCAGTACTTC. Drawing the rest from reference TRBV14 and TRBJ2-5, the complete variable domain is EAGVTQFPSHSVIEKGQTVTLRCDPISGHDNLYWYRRVMGKEIKFLLHFVKESKQDESGMPNNRFLAERTGGTYSTLKVQPAELEDSGVYFCASSQASGGPRAQYFGPGTRLLVL.

The V and J genes are TRBV7-6 and TRBJ2-7; the D is unclear. V dropped 4 bases and J dropped 0 bases, with 10 bases sitting between them. CDR1 is SGHVS and CDR2 is FNYEAQ in the germline V gene. The CDR3 covers 14 residues. The CDR3 is CASSSHYTSYEQYF. The CDR3 nucleotides are TGTGCCAGCAGCTCCCACTATACCTCCTACGAGCAGTACTTC.

The chain combines TRBV11-2 with TRBJ1-6, with 7 nucleotides matching TRBD1. The CDR3 is 15 amino acids. V shed 5 bases, J shed 9 bases, and the junction held 10 bases outside the gene matches. Germline V gene sequence: CDR1 SGHAT, CDR2 FQNNGV. CDR3 sequence: CASSQRQGRASPLHF. The CDR3, as DNA: TGTGCCAGCAGCCAAAGACAGGGAAGGGCTTCACCCCTCCACTTT. The full variable domain, its missing parts supplied by reference TRBV11-2 and TRBJ1-6, is EAGVAQSPRYKIIEKRQSVAFWCNPISGHATLYWYQQILGQGPKLLIQFQNNGVVDDSQLPKDRFSAERLKGVDSTLKIQPAKLEDSAVYLCASSQRQGRASPLHFGNGTRLTVT.

This chain links TRBV13 with TRBJ2-5; 9 positions agree with TRBD2. The germline CDR1 and CDR2 sequences are PRHDT and FYEKMQ (reference sequence). The CDR3 totals 13 residues. Trimming at V came to 5 bases and at J to 5 bases, leaving 3 bases not matched to a gene. The DNA of the CDR3 is TGTGCCAGCAGCCGGCGGGGGGGCGAGACCCAGTACTTC. Translated, it gives CASSRRGGETQYF.

This rearrangement joins TRBV2 to TRBJ1-2; unclear D gene. Deletions cut 6 bases from V and 5 bases from J, with 10 bases between. Germline CDR1 SNHLY, CDR2 FYNNEI. The CDR3 extends over 12 amino acids. In nucleotides, the CDR3 is TGTGCCAGCAGCCCCACGACATATGGCTACACCTTC. It translates to CASSPTTYGYTF.

This chain joins TRBV5-4 and TRBJ1-2; a weak D match, TRBD1 (5 bases). The CDR3 has 13 residues. V was pared by 6 bases and J by 3 bases, with 12 bases between. Germline V gene lookup returns CDR1 SGHNT and CDR2 YYREEE (reference sequence). CDR3: CASTMGGYYGYTF. CDR3 nucleotide sequence: TGTGCCAGCACCATGGGGGGGTACTATGGCTACACCTTC.

This clone showed up just once. V usage is TRBV27 and J usage is TRBJ2-5, with D uncertain. Germline lookup yields CDR1 MNHEY and CDR2 SMNVEV (reference sequence). Trimming removed 3 bases from V and 1 base from J, with 9 bases in between. The CDR3 sequence is 14 residues long. DNA of the CDR3: TGTGCCAGCAGTTTTCACAGCAGCCAAGAGACCCAGTACTTC. Amino acid sequence: CASSFHSSQETQYF.